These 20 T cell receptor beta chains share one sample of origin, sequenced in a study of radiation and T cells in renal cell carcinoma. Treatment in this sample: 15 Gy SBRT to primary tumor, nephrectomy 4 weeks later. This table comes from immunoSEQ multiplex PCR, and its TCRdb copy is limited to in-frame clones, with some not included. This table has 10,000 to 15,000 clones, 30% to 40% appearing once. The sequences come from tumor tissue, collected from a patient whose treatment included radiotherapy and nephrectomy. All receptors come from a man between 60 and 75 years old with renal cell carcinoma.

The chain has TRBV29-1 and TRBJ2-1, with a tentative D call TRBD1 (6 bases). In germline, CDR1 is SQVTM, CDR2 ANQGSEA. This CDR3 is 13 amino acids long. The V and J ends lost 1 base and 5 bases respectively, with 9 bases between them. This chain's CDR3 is CSVEGTVNNEQFF. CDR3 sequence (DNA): TGCAGCGTTGAAGGGACAGTCAACAATGAGCAGTTCTTC.

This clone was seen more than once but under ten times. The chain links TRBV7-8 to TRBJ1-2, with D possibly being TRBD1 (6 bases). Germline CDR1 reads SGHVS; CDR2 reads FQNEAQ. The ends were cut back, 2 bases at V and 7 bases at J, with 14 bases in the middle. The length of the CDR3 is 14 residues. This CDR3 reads CASSLNPGDVGYTF. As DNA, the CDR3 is TGTGCCAGCAGCTTAAATCCAGGGGACGTTGGCTACACCTTC. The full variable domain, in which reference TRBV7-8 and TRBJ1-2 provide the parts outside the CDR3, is GAGVSQSPRYKVAKRGQDVALRCDPISGHVSLFWYQQALGQGPEFLTYFQNEAQLDKSGLPSDRFFAERPEGSVSTLKIQRTQQEDSAVYLCASSLNPGDVGYTFGSGTRLTVV.

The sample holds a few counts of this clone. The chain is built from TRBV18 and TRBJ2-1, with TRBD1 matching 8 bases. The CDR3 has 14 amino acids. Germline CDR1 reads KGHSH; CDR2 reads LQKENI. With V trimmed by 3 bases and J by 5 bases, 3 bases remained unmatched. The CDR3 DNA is TGTGCCAGCTCACCGGGACAGGTTAACAATGAGCAGTTCTTC. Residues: CASSPGQVNNEQFF.

CDR3 amino acids: CAISESQVNQPQHF. As DNA, the CDR3 is TGTGCCATCAGTGAGTCGCAGGTGAATCAGCCCCAGCATTTT. The chain uses TRBV10-3 and TRBJ1-5, with no clear D. Germline loops: CDR1 ENHRY, CDR2 SYGVKD. Trimming left V 0 bases short and J 4 bases short, with 7 bases between. This CDR3 contains 14 residues.

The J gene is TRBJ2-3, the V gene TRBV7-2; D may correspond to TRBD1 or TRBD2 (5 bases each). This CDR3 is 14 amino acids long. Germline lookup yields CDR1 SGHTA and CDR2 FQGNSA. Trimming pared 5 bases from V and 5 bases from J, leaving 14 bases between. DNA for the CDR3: TGTGCCAGCAGCCCGTTTGGGGGTATAGATACGCAGTATTTT. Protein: CASSPFGGIDTQYF.

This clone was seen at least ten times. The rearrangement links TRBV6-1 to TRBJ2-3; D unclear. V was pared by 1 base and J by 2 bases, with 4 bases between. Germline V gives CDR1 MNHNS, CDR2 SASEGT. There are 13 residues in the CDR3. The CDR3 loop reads CASSEEATDTQYF. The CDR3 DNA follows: TGTGCCAGCAGTGAAGAGGCCACAGATACGCAGTATTTT.

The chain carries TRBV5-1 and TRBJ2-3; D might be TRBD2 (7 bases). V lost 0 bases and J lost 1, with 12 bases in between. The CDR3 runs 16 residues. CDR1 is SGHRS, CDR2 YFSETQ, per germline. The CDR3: CASSLVGGAGTDTQYF. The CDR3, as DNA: TGCGCCAGCAGCTTGGTTGGGGGGGCTGGCACAGATACGCAGTATTTT.

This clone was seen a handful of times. CDR3 amino acids: CASSPGGYGYTF. The CDR3, as DNA: TGCGCCAGCAGCCCAGGGGGATATGGCTACACCTTC. The rearrangement joins TRBV4-3 to TRBJ1-2; 7 nucleotides agree with TRBD1. Germline-derived CDR1 and CDR2 are LGHNA and YSLEER. The J segment lost 5 bases and the V segment lost 4 bases, leaving 1 base of the junction unmatched. CDR3 length equals 12 residues.

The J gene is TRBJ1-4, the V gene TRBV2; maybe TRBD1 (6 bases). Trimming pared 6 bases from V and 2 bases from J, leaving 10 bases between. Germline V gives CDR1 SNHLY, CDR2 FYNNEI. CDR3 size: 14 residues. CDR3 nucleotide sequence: TGTGCCAGCAGACAGGGAGTTACTAATGAAAAACTGTTTTTT. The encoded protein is CASRQGVTNEKLFF.

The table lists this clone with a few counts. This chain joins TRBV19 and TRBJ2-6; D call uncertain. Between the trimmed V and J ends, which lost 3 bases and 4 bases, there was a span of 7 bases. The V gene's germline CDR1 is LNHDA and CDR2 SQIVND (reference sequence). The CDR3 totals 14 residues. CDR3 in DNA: TGTGCCAGTAGTATTGTGTCCGGGGCCAACGTCCTGACTTTC. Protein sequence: CASSIVSGANVLTF.

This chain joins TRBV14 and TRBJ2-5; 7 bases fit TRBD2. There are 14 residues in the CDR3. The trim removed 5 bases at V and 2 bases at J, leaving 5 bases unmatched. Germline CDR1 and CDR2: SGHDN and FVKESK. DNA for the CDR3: TGTGCCAGCAGCTACCTAGCGGAACAAGAGACCCAGTACTTC. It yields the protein CASSYLAEQETQYF.

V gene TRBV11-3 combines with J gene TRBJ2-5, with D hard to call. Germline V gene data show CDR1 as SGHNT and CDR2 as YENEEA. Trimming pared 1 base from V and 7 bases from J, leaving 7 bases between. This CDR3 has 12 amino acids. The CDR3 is CASSLVKGTQYF. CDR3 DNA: TGTGCCAGCAGCTTAGTCAAAGGGACCCAGTACTTC.

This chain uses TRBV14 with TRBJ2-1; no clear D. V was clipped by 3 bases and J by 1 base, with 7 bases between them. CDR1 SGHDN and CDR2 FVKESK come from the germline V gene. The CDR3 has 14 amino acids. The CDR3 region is CASSHRRSYNEQFF. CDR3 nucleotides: TGTGCCAGCAGCCACAGGCGGTCCTACAATGAGCAGTTCTTC.

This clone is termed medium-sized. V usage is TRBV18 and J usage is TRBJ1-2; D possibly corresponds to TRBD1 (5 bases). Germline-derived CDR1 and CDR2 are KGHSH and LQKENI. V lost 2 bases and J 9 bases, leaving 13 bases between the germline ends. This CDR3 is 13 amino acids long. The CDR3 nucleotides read TGTGCCAGCTCACCAGCGGGGCCAAATAGCTACACCTTC. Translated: CASSPAGPNSYTF.

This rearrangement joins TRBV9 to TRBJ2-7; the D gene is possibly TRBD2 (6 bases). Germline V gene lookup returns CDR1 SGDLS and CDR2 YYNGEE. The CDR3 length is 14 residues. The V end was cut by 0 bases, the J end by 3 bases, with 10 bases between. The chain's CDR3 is CASSVGQGGYEQYF. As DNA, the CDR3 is TGTGCCAGCAGCGTAGGGCAGGGAGGCTACGAGCAGTACTTC. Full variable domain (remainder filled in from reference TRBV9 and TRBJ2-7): DSGVTQTPKHLITATGQRVTLRCSPRSGDLSVYWYQQSLDQGLQFLIQYYNGEERAKGNILERFSAQQFPDLHSELNLSSLELGDSALYFCASSVGQGGYEQYFGPGTRLTVT.

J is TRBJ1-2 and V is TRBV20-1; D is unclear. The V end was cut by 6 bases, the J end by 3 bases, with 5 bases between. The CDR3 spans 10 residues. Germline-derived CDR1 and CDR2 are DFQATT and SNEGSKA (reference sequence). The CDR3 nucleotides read TGCAGTGCAGTCGACTATGGCTACACCTTC. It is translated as CSAVDYGYTF.

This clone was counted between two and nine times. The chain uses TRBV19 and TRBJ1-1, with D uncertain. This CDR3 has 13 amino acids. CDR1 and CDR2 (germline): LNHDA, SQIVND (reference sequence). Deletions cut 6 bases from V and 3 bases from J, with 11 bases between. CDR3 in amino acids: CASRNQRDTEAFF. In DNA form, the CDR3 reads TGTGCCAGTAGGAACCAGAGAGACACTGAAGCTTTCTTT.

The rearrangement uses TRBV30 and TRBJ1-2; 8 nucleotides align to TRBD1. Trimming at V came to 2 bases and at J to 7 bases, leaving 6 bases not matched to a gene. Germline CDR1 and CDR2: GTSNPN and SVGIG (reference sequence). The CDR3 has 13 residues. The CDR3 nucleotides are TGTGCCTGGAGTTTACAGGGGGTCGCTGGCTACACCTTC. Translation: CAWSLQGVAGYTF.

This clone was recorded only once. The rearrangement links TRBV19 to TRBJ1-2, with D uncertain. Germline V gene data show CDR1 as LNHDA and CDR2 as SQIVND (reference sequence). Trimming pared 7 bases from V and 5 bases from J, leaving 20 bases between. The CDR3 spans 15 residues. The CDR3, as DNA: TGTGCCAGTAAAGGGAACATAGGGTCTGGATATGGCTACACCTTC. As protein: CASKGNIGSGYGYTF.

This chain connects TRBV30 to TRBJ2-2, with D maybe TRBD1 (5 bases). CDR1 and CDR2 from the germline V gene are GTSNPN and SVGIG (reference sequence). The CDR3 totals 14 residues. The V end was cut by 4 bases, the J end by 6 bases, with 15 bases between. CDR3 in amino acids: CAWISMGQAGELFF. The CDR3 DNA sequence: TGTGCCTGGATTAGTATGGGGCAGGCCGGGGAGCTGTTTTTT.